These 8 T cell receptor beta chains originate from one sample sequenced in a study of blood T cells in healthy people across ages. Sample-barcoded 5' priming and a J-beta primer mix drove a second PCR of roughly 6 to 12 cycles. TCRdb re-called the 5' RACE reads with MiXCR, one entry per CDR3 protein. The sample lists hundreds of thousands of distinct CDR3 sequences, about 30% seen once, with less than 20% in the top ten. Sequenced: blood. All receptors come from a woman aged 80 or older in good health.

This clonotype has just a few counts. CDR3 nucleotides: TGCGCCAGCAGCTCCGGGGGCATGGCGGCGGATACGCAGTATTTT. Translation: CASSSGGMAADTQYF. J is TRBJ2-3 and V is TRBV5-1; D tentatively reads TRBD1 or TRBD2 (6 bases each). V was shortened by 3 bases and J by 6 bases, with 17 bases between the two germline ends. The germline V gene has CDR1 SGHRS and CDR2 YFSETQ. The CDR3 has 15 residues.

Worth noting for this clonotype: No conserved phenylalanine or tryptophan ends this CDR3, so it is likely a read error. The chain has TRBV7-6 and TRBJ2-5; the match to TRBD2 covers 15 bases. CDR3 length equals 19 residues. From germline, CDR1 is SGHVS and CDR2 FNYEAQ. J was trimmed by 11 bases and V by 3 bases; bases with no gene match: 19. DNA of the CDR3: TGTGCCAGCAGCTTCAACCCTCCCCAAGGGACTAGCGGGGGGTATCTGCAGTACGTC. This translates into CASSFNPPQGTSGGYLQYV.

In this sample, this clonotype turned up a few times. Just one base apart from a much larger clone, this may be a read error. The chain uses TRBV29-1 and TRBJ2-1; the D gene is possibly TRBD2 (6 bases). Germline assignment: CDR1 SQVTM and CDR2 ANQGSEA. Trimming took 5 bases from V and 8 from J, leaving 19 bases between them. CDR3 length: 14 residues. CDR3 sequence reads: CSVLKGGLGDEQFF. DNA for the CDR3: TGCAGCGTTCTCAAGGGAGGCCTAGGCGATGAGCAGTTCTTC.

The V gene is TRBV20-1, the J gene TRBJ1-6; 7 nucleotides match TRBD1. CDR1 and CDR2 (germline): DFQATT, SNEGSKA (reference sequence). V gave up 5 bases and J gave up 7 bases; unmatched junction bases: 8. CDR3 length: 14 amino acids. As DNA, the CDR3 is TGCAGTGCTTACCAGGACAGGCGCAATTCACCCCTCCACTTT. It translates to CSAYQDRRNSPLHF.

The chain uses TRBV6-6 and TRBJ1-1; 9 nucleotides agree with TRBD1. The ends lost 7 bases at V and 5 bases at J; junction bases unmatched: 5. The germline V gene encodes CDR1 MNHNY and CDR2 SVGAGI (reference sequence). This CDR3 is 13 amino acids long. The CDR3 sequence: CASTYDRGTEAFF. The CDR3 DNA sequence: TGTGCCAGCACCTACGACAGGGGGACTGAAGCTTTCTTT.

The rearrangement links TRBV20-1 to TRBJ1-2; 11 bases match TRBD1. With V trimmed by 3 bases and J by 6 bases, 9 bases remained unmatched. There are 15 residues in the CDR3. Per the germline V gene, CDR1 is DFQATT and CDR2 is SNEGSKA (reference sequence). CDR3 protein: CSARRTGGERDGYTF. The DNA for the CDR3 is TGCAGTGCTAGGAGGACAGGGGGCGAGAGGGATGGCTACACCTTC.

This clonotype was recorded only once. One base away lies a much larger clone, so this may be a sequencing read error. The limits of the CDR3 on the DNA are not certain, so only TCRdb's listed CDR3 is given. V is TRBV9 and J is TRBJ1-6; the DNA was not used to check the table's D call, TRBD1. The CDR3 extends over 15 residues, inclusive of both ends. Germline values: CDR1 SGDLS, CDR2 YYNGEE. The CDR3 sequence: CASSVVGTGNSPPHF.

This clonotype was picked up many times. The chain has TRBV20-1 and TRBJ2-1, with no clear D. V dropped 7 bases and J dropped 1 base, with 11 bases sitting between them. The CDR3 covers 13 residues. The germline gives CDR1 DFQATT, CDR2 SNEGSKA (reference sequence). This chain's CDR3 is CSVRRKSYNEQFF. The CDR3 DNA is TGCAGTGTCAGGCGGAAGTCCTACAATGAGCAGTTCTTC.